This T cell receptor beta chain comes out of a study of human T cells and chemical hapten exposure. Study-wide points: No alteration of TCRs above 1 in 1000 frequency was seen with DPC sensitization.

Individual cDNA molecules received unique molecular identifiers in the library. Under the authors' procedure: Counting gave a median of around 90,000 TCRs per sample, with values ranging from about 23,224 to 700,000. TCRdb analysed the RACE reads with MiXCR anew, one entry per CDR3 protein. TCRdb, not the authors, supplied the V and J calls. The table has 73,000 or so distinct CDR3 sequences, 8.5% seen once. Time point of the sample: patch test 2, 6 weeks after DPC sensitization. The treatment: therapeutic diphenylcyclopropenone sensitization with weekly scalp DPC. Sample donors consisted of patients with alopecia, aged 18 to 70 years, who were suitable for DPC. About this clonotype itself: Its specificity is not known.

The V end was cut by 1 base, the J end by 3 bases, with 19 bases between. The CDR3 extends over 17 amino acids. The V gene's germline CDR1 is ENHRY and CDR2 SYGVKD. The origin of this receptor is a woman between 50 and 59 years old with alopecia areata. Some clones in this sample may be carry-over from other donors' samples. This chain uses TRBV10-3 with TRBJ2-7; D might be TRBD1 (5 bases). Specimen: whole blood, collected in connection with sensitization to the hapten diphenylcyclopropenone (DPC). This CDR3 is CAISEFWTNERVYEQYF. The CDR3, as DNA: TGTGCCATCAGTGAGTTCTGGACAAACGAACGAGTCTACGAGCAGTACTTC.